What follows are 18 T cell receptor beta chains derived from one specimen sequenced in a study of blood T cell repertoires in COVID-19. Method: immunoSEQ multiplex PCR; TCRdb's copy keeps in-frame clones and lacks some. The table lists about 320,000 clones, more than 70% of them singletons. The specimen sequenced was peripheral blood. The receptors stem from a woman in her forties or fifties with acute or convalescent COVID-19.

The chain has TRBV7-2 and TRBJ1-2, with D uncertain. In germline, CDR1 is SGHTA, CDR2 FQGNSA. V lost 1 base and J 8 bases, leaving 17 bases between the germline ends. This CDR3 region has 15 residues. DNA for the CDR3: TGTGCCAGCAGCTTAGGCCCGATACCTAGAGGGGGCTACACCTTC. Amino acids: CASSLGPIPRGGYTF. The full variable domain, its missing parts supplied by reference TRBV7-2 and TRBJ1-2, is GAGVSQSPSNKVTEKGKDVELRCDPISGHTALYWYRQSLGQGLEFLIYFQGNSAPDKSGLPSDRFSAERTGGSVSTLTIQRTQQEDSAVYLCASSLGPIPRGGYTFGSGTRLTVV.

CDR3 coding DNA: TGTGCCAGCTCACCCGGGACTAGCGTTTACGATACGCAGTATTTT. Its protein product is CASSPGTSVYDTQYF. V and J are TRBV18 and TRBJ2-3; 10 positions agree with TRBD2. The ends lost 3 bases at V and 6 bases at J; junction bases unmatched: 6. CDR1 and CDR2 (germline): KGHSH, LQKENI. This CDR3 is built from 15 residues.

The J gene is TRBJ2-2, the V gene TRBV7-2; the D is unclear. This CDR3 is built from 15 residues. Germline CDR1 is SGHTA and CDR2 is FQGNSA. The germline V and J ends were trimmed by 4 bases and 1 base, with 10 bases remaining between them. Here the CDR3 DNA reads TGTGCCAGCAGCTCCCGTAGGAGGAACACCGGGGAGCTGTTTTTT. Amino acids: CASSSRRRNTGELFF.

V is TRBV9 and J is TRBJ1-5; D may be TRBD1 (5 bases). Trimming shortened V by 1 base and J by 6 bases, and 11 bases separated the two germline ends. The CDR3 consists of 14 residues. Germline V gives CDR1 SGDLS, CDR2 YYNGEE. The CDR3 spells CASSVFGGGQPQHF. The CDR3 coding sequence is TGTGCCAGCAGCGTATTTGGGGGGGGTCAGCCCCAGCATTTT.

The gene calls are TRBV19 and TRBJ1-5; TRBD1 might be the D (6 bases). Per germline, CDR1 LNHDA and CDR2 SQIVND (reference sequence). The V gene lost 3 bases and the J gene lost 1 base, with 19 bases spanning the gap. The CDR3 has 18 amino acids. CDR3 DNA: TGTGCCAGTAGTATTCGCCCTCCCCACAGGGTAAGCAATCAGCCCCAGCATTTT. Its protein product is CASSIRPPHRVSNQPQHF.

This clone was recorded only once. V and J are TRBV5-6 and TRBJ1-4, with a tentative D call TRBD1 (5 bases). V dropped 0 bases and J dropped 4 bases, with 10 bases sitting between them. The CDR3 has 15 amino acids. The germline V gene has CDR1 SGHDT and CDR2 YYEEEE. This chain's CDR3 is CASSLAEQGNEKLFF. The CDR3 DNA reads as TGTGCCAGCAGCTTGGCGGAGCAGGGTAATGAAAAACTGTTTTTT.

The genes are TRBV6-1 and TRBJ2-1; D perhaps matches TRBD2 (7 bases). V was clipped by 2 bases and J by 2 bases, with 10 bases between them. The germline CDR1 and CDR2 sequences are MNHNS and SASEGT. There are 15 residues in the CDR3. CDR3 protein: CASSERGATYNEQFF. CDR3 DNA: TGTGCCAGCAGTGAACGGGGGGCCACCTACAATGAGCAGTTCTTC.

The V call is TRBV25-1, the J call TRBJ2-5; 12 nucleotides agree with TRBD2. Germline trimming cut 4 bases from V and 4 bases from J; bases unmatched to any gene: 1. The CDR3 spans 14 residues. Germline CDR1 and CDR2: MGHDK and SYGVNS. CDR3 in amino acids: CASSVLAGGETQYF. The CDR3 DNA reads as TGTGCCAGCAGTGTACTAGCGGGAGGAGAGACCCAGTACTTC. The complete variable domain, with remaining parts taken from reference TRBV25-1 and TRBJ2-5, reads EADIYQTPRYLVIGTGKKITLECSQTMGHDKMYWYQQDPGMELHLIHYSYGVNSTEKGDLSSESTVSRIRTEHFPLTLESARPSHTSQYLCASSVLAGGETQYFGPGTRLLVL.

This clone was detected only a few times. In DNA form, the CDR3 reads TGTGCCAGCAGCTTACTACGGGTACATTATGATACGCAGTATTTT. Translated, it gives CASSLLRVHYDTQYF. V usage is TRBV7-2 and J usage is TRBJ2-3; D ambiguous. Trimming pared 2 bases from V and 6 bases from J, leaving 15 bases between. This CDR3 region has 15 residues. CDR1 SGHTA and CDR2 FQGNSA come from the germline V gene.

This chain uses TRBV5-6 with TRBJ2-5; D is ambiguous. The germline V gene has CDR1 SGHDT and CDR2 YYEEEE. This CDR3 comprises 12 residues. Trimming took off 5 bases at V and 4 bases at J, with 9 bases between the two ends. The CDR3 DNA sequence: TGTGCCAGCAGGCTCCTAGGAGAGACCCAGTACTTC. Protein: CASRLLGETQYF.

This chain links TRBV5-1 with TRBJ1-1; no clear D gene. V was cut by 2 bases and J by 4 bases, with 9 bases left in between. The CDR3 runs 13 residues. Germline V gene data show CDR1 as SGHRS and CDR2 as YFSETQ. The CDR3 spells CASSFGESTEAFF. Written as DNA, the CDR3 is TGCGCCAGCAGCTTCGGGGAGAGCACTGAAGCTTTCTTT.

This clone appeared a single time. The chain is built from TRBV2 and TRBJ1-1, with TRBD1 matching 7 bases. The CDR3 has 13 amino acids. The J segment lost 6 bases and the V segment lost 6 bases, leaving 7 bases of the junction unmatched. In germline, CDR1 is SNHLY, CDR2 FYNNEI. The CDR3 loop is CASRRDSQPEAFF. As DNA, the CDR3 is TGTGCCAGCAGGCGGGACAGCCAACCTGAAGCTTTCTTT.

This clone turned up a few times. The chain carries TRBV6-4 and TRBJ2-7; 7 nucleotides agree with TRBD1. The V gene's germline CDR1 is MRHNA and CDR2 SNTAGT. J lost 6 bases, V lost 9 bases, and 8 bases had no gene match. This CDR3 is built from 12 residues. The CDR3 DNA reads TGTGCCAGACAGGGGATGGCAAGCGAGCAGTACGTC. It yields the protein CARQGMASEQYV.

The V gene is TRBV27, the J gene TRBJ2-7, with TRBD2 matching over 7 bases. CDR3 length: 12 amino acids. V gave up 2 bases and J gave up 6 bases; unmatched junction bases: 1. The germline gives CDR1 MNHEY, CDR2 SMNVEV (reference sequence). CDR3 coding DNA: TGTGCCAGCAGTTTAGTAGCGGGCGAGCAGTACTTC. Residues: CASSLVAGEQYF.

The rearrangement uses TRBV5-1 and TRBJ2-1; 8 bases map to TRBD1. This CDR3 comprises 14 residues. Germline V gene lookup returns CDR1 SGHRS and CDR2 YFSETQ. Trimming cost V 3 bases and J 8 bases; bases outside gene matches: 7. The CDR3 protein is CASSSDREEDEQFF. CDR3 in DNA: TGCGCCAGCAGCTCGGACAGGGAGGAAGATGAGCAGTTCTTC.

The chain is built from TRBV25-1 and TRBJ2-3, with 9 bases aligning to TRBD1. This CDR3 is 16 amino acids long. V dropped 5 bases and J dropped 4; count of bases not matched to a gene: 10. Germline V gene data show CDR1 as MGHDK and CDR2 as SYGVNS. CDR3 nucleotide sequence: TGTGCCAGCAGTTACTTCGGGACAGGGTTGGCAGATACGCAGTATTTT. As protein: CASSYFGTGLADTQYF.

The chain joins TRBV2 to TRBJ2-3; D is ambiguous. The CDR3 has 15 amino acids. Germline V CDR1 and CDR2: SNHLY, FYNNEI. Trimming stripped 4 bases from V and 2 bases from J, with 13 bases between. Here the CDR3 reads CASSVIQELTDTQYF. CDR3 bases: TGTGCCAGCAGTGTCATCCAGGAACTCACAGATACGCAGTATTTT. The variable domain in full, completed from reference TRBV2 and TRBJ2-3, reads EPEVTQTPSHQVTQMGQEVILRCVPISNHLYFYWYRQILGQKVEFLVSFYNNEISEKSEIFDDQFSVERPDGSNFTLKIRSTKLEDSAMYFCASSVIQELTDTQYFGPGTRLTVL.

The count of this clone is one. The chain combines TRBV9 with TRBJ1-6; 10 bases align to TRBD1. The trim removed 3 bases at V and 7 bases at J, leaving 4 bases unmatched. CDR1 is SGDLS and CDR2 is YYNGEE in the germline V gene. The CDR3 runs 15 residues. The CDR3 DNA reads TGTGCCAGCAGCGAGGACAGGGGGGGGAATTCACCCCTCCACTTT. It codes for CASSEDRGGNSPLHF. The entire variable domain, with the rest obtained from reference TRBV9 and TRBJ1-6, is as follows: DSGVTQTPKHLITATGQRVTLRCSPRSGDLSVYWYQQSLDQGLQFLIQYYNGEERAKGNILERFSAQQFPDLHSELNLSSLELGDSALYFCASSEDRGGNSPLHFGNGTRLTVT.